This T cell receptor beta chain stems from a study of cytomegalovirus exposure and HLA in healthy donors. The CDR3 totals 16 residues. From germline, CDR1 is ENHRY and CDR2 SYGVKD. V shed 3 bases, J shed 9 bases, and the junction held 10 bases outside the gene matches. Regarding this clone: What it recognizes is unknown.

PCR involved 60 Vbeta and 13 Jbeta primers. TCRdb's copy holds only in-frame clones and misses some; the assay was immunoSEQ multiplex PCR. In the table there are roughly 100,000 clones, 74% of which are singletons. Whole-study findings and limits: Generally TCR sequences proved uncommon, though certain public TCRs appeared in numerous donors. Previously analyzed data showed that most TCR beta V segments were productive at a frequency of about 87% or about 30%.

The sequence was obtained from a man in his fifties or sixties in good health and CMV-seropositive. The source material was PBMCs. The chain recombines TRBV10-3 with TRBJ2-1; 11 nucleotides match TRBD2. The CDR3 loop is CAISDPLAGGQVEQFF. CDR3 DNA: TGTGCCATCAGTGACCCGTTAGCGGGGGGGCAGGTTGAGCAGTTCTTC.